The clone carrying this T cell receptor (beta chain) was detected a few times. What it binds is not known. Germline CDR1 SQVTM, CDR2 ANQGSEA. There are 13 residues in the CDR3. Trimming removed 1 base at V and 5 bases at J, with 11 bases between. The entry originates in a study of T-cell reconstitution after alpha-beta-depleted transplantation in children. Study-level points and caveats: Recipient T cells and thymic progenitors that survived were the source of the high TCRbeta diversity seen at day 60 in some patients. There were reportedly several hundred expanded graft clones from which alpha-beta T cells came about two months after transplant. T-cell counts and diversity at one year following transplant were attributed mainly to newly produced T cells.

Unique molecular identifiers were incorporated into the prepared TCRbeta library. MiXCR, applied by TCRdb to the PCR reads, yields one record per CDR3 protein. The sample holds about 600,000 distinct CDR3 sequences, approximately 22% seen once. The chain carries TRBV29-1 and TRBJ1-2; D is undetermined. The sequencing here drew on PBMCs, mostly from graft donor cells, taken 360 days after TCRalphabeta/CD19-depleted stem cell transplant. The clonotype comes from a boy under three years old who had a stem cell transplant for acute myeloid leukemia, so the T cells may come from the graft donor. In DNA, the CDR3 is TGCAGCGTTGAAGTCGGGCAGAGATATGGCTACACCTTC. This codes for CSVEVGQRYGYTF.